This T cell receptor (beta chain) derives from a study of blood T cell repertoires in COVID-19. Study information: Donors in the United States, Italy and Spain gave samples during acute or convalescent COVID-19. PBMCs, B-cell-depleted T cells, or T cells were the source of the cDNA or gDNA that made up the material.

In the authors' methods: Estimation of nucleated cell counts was performed using reference gene primer amplification. Produced via immunoSEQ multiplex PCR; TCRdb's table is partial and in-frame only. The DNA gave D and trimming, while V, J and clone size come from that table. The sample carries under 500,000 clones, approximately 90% recorded once. Germline values: CDR1 SNHLY, CDR2 FYNNEI. V was clipped by 2 bases and J by 15 bases; unmatched bases: 8. The CDR3 extends over 13 amino acids. This sequence originates from a woman in her thirties with acute or convalescent COVID-19. The gene calls are TRBV2 and TRBJ2-1; TRBD2 aligns across 9 bases. The sample comprised peripheral blood. In nucleotides, the CDR3 is TGTGCCAGCAGTGAATTAGCGGGGGCCAAGCCGTTCTTC. It yields the protein CASSELAGAKPFF. Variable domain in full (rest from reference TRBV2 and TRBJ2-1): EPEVTQTPSHQVTQMGQEVILRCVPISNHLYFYWYRQILGQKVEFLVSFYNNEISEKSEIFDDQFSVERPDGSNFTLKIRSTKLEDSAMYFCASSELAGAKPFFGPGTRLTVL.